This T cell receptor (beta chain) is drawn from a study of T cells in Graves' hyperthyroidism and ophthalmopathy. This clonotype was detected ten times or more. Its antigen is still unknown. Regarding the study as a whole: Ophthalmopathy was told apart from stable hyperthyroidism by a 13 V-J model.

Clinical symptoms, serum thyroxine, TRAb, thyroid ultrasound and orbital computed tomography established diagnosis. Source material for PBMCs was over 8 ml fresh peripheral blood. Authors of the study amplified TCR beta CDR3 regions from RNA transcripts. Initially, a first-round RT-PCR of the TCR CDR3 employed the HTBI primer set. TCRdb reprocessed the multiplex PCR reads via MiXCR and lists one record per CDR3 protein. Found here are 300,000 to 350,000 distinct CDR3 sequences, roughly 18% of them singletons; the top ten hold about 14%. Germline V gives CDR1 MNHNS, CDR2 SASEGT. V was pared by 10 bases and J by 8 bases, with 8 bases between. The CDR3 spans 9 residues.

Sequencing used blood. This rearrangement joins TRBV6-1 to TRBJ1-1; D unclear. The source of this sequence is a woman in her thirties or forties with Graves' ophthalmopathy. The CDR3: CATSTEAFF. CDR3 coding DNA: TGTGCCACCTCGACAGAAGCTTTCTTT.